This record looks at one TCR beta chain sequence and its context. The sample belongs to a study of CD8+ T cells in alopecia areata. Study as a whole: Patients in the study were on tofacitinib for 6 to 18 months, then off it for 6 months.

CDR3 length: 14 residues. CDR1 and CDR2 from the germline V gene are SGHTA and FQGNSA. V lost 1 base and J lost 2, with 7 bases in between. RNA was extracted and reverse transcribed into cDNA as the sequencing template. The repertoire was sequenced with immunoSEQ multiplex PCR; TCRdb's copy has only in-frame clones and lacks some. Here the sample spans around 61,000 clones, roughly half being singletons. Collection of lesional scalp punch biopsies and peripheral blood was performed in alopecia areata patients. The source is a human donor with alopecia areata. The sequenced sample was CD8+ T cells sorted from blood, obtained at week 0. The V and J genes are TRBV7-2 and TRBJ2-3; D uncertain. CDR3: CASSLEGSTDTQYF. As DNA, the CDR3 is TGTGCCAGCAGCTTAGAGGGATCCACAGATACGCAGTATTTT.